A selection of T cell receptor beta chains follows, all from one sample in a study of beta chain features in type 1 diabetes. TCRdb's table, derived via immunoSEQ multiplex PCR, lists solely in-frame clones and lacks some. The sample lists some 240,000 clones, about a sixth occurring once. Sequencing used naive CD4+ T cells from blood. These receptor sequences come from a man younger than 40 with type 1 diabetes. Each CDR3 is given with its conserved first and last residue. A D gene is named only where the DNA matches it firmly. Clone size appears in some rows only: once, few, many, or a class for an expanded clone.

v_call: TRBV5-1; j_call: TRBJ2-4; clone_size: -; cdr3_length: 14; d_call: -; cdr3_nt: TGCGCCAGCAGCATGCGTCGGGGCGGAAACATTCAGTACTTC; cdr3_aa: CASSMRRGGNIQYF
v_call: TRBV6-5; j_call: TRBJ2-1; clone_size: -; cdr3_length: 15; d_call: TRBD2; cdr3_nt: TGTGCCAGCTCCCCCGGGCCCCGGCGGGGGAATGAGCAGTTCTTC; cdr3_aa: CASSPGPRRGNEQFF
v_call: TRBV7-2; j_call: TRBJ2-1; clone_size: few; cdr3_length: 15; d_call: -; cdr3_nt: TGTGCCAGCAGCTTTATGGCGGGCCTGGATAATGAGCAGTTCTTC; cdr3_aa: CASSFMAGLDNEQFF
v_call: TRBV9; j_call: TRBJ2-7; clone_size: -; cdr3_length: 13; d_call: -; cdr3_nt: TGTGCCAGCAGCGTAGTCCCAGGGTACGAGCAGTACTTC; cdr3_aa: CASSVVPGYEQYF
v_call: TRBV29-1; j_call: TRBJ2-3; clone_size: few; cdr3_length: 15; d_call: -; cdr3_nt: TGCAGCGTAAAGGGAATTTCATCTAGCACAGATACGCAGTATTTT; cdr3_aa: CSVKGISSSTDTQYF
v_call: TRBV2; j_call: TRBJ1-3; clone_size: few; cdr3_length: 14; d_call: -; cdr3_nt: TGTGCCAGCAGTTCCGGGACCTCTGGAAACACCATATATTTT; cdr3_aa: CASSSGTSGNTIYF
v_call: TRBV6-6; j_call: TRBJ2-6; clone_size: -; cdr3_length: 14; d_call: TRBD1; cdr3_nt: TGTGCCAGCAGTCAGGGGGCTGGGGCCAACGTCCTGACTTTC; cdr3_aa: CASSQGAGANVLTF
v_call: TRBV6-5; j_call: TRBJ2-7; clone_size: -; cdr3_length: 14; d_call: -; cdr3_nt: TGTGCCAGCAGTCTAGCCCTGGGGGTTTACGAGCAGTACTTC; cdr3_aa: CASSLALGVYEQYF
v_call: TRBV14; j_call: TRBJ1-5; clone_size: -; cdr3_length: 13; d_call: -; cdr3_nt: TGTGCCAGCAGCCAAGAGCTGAATCAGCCCCAGCATTTT; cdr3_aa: CASSQELNQPQHF
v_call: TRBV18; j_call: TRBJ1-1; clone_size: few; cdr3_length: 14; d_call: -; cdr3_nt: TGTGCCAGCTCACCACCTTCGGTGGGGACTGAAGCTTTCTTT; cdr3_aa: CASSPPSVGTEAFF
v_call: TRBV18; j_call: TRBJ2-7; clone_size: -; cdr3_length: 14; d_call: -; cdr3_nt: TGTGCCAGCTCACCACCGGCAGTGAGAAACGAGCAGTACTTC; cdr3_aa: CASSPPAVRNEQYF
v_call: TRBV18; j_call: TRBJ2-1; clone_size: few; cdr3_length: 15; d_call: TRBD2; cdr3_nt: TGTGCCAGCTCACCGCGGCTAGCGGGAGATTTGGAGCAGTTCTTC; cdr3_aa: CASSPRLAGDLEQFF
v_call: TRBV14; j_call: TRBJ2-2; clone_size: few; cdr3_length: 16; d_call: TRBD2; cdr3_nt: TGTGCCAGCAGCCAGAGACTAGCGGGAGCCGCCGGGGAGCTGTTTTTT; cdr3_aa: CASSQRLAGAAGELFF
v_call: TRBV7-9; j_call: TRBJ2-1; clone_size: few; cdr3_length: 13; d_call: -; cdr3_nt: TGTGCCGGGGAGGCGGGAAACAACAATGAGCAGTTCTTC; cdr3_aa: CAGEAGNNNEQFF
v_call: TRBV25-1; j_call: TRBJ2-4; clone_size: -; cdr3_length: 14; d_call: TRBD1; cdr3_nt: TGTGCCAGCAGTGACCTAACAGGGGTAAACATTCAGTACTTC; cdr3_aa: CASSDLTGVNIQYF
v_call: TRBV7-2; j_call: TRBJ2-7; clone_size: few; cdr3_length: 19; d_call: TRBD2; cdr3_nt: TGTGCCAGCAGCTCCCAGTTATGGACTAGCGGGAGTGGAGTAGCCGAGCAGTACTTC; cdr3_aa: CASSSQLWTSGSGVAEQYF
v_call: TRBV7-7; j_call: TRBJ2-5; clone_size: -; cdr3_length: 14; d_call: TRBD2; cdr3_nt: TGTGCCAGCAGTAAGCGGGAGTACGGGGAGACCCAGTACTTC; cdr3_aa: CASSKREYGETQYF
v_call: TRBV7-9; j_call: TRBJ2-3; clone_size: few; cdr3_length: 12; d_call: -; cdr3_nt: TGTGCCAGCAGCCCTAGGGGAGATACGCAGTATTTT; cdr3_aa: CASSPRGDTQYF
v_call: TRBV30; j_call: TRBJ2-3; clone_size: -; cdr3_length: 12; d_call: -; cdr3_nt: TGTGCCTGGAGTCCGGCCACAGATACGCAGTATTTT; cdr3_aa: CAWSPATDTQYF
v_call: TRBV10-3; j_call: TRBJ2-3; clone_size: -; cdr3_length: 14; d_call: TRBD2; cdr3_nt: TGTGCCGGGGCTAGCGGGGGGAAGAATGATACGCAGTATTTT; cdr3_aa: CAGASGGKNDTQYF